This TCR beta chain was documented in a study of untreated major depressive disorder. General study points: Each subject's top five TRBV05-01 clones were all private. Only three preselected Vbeta families were compared in sequencing.

Comments on this clone: Its antigen is not identified.

Method: immunoSEQ multiplex PCR; TCRdb's copy keeps in-frame clones and lacks some. Seen here are over 20,000 clones, 90% to 95% observed once, and the top ten hold roughly 0.31%. The CDR3 loop spans 13 amino acids. V shed 8 bases and J 4 bases; nucleotides not matched to a gene: 5. Germline lookup yields CDR1 MNHNS and CDR2 SASEGT. The chain is built from TRBV6-1 and TRBJ1-1, with 9 positions matching TRBD1. This TCR was sampled from a man aged 25-45 years in good health. The sample comprised CD4+ T cells from PBMCs. CDR3 protein: CASGGQGGTEAFF. The CDR3, as DNA: TGTGCCAGCGGGGGACAGGGCGGCACTGAAGCTTTCTTT.